In this sample, the clone carrying this T cell receptor (beta chain) turned up many times. The sample belongs to a study of T-cell reconstitution after alpha-beta-depleted transplantation in children. Looked up from germline, CDR1 is DFQATT and CDR2 is SNEGSKA (reference sequence). V lost 2 bases, J lost 3 bases, and 11 bases lay in between. The CDR3 length is 13 residues. It was with unique molecular identifiers that the TCRbeta library was prepared. Each CDR3 protein gets one entry after TCRdb re-called the PCR reads with MiXCR. The table includes about 610,000 distinct CDR3 sequences, roughly a tenth detected once.

This chain joins TRBV20-1 and TRBJ2-7, with D hard to call. The input for sequencing was PBMCs from the stem cell graft donor, taken from the stem cell graft. This receptor was obtained from a human donor who donated a stem cell graft to a child with acute myeloid leukemia. In nucleotides, the CDR3 is TGCAGTGCTAGACATACACTTGGCTACGAGCAGTACTTC. As protein: CSARHTLGYEQYF.